Below, 7 T cell receptor beta chains from the same sample are listed, as sequenced in a study of blood T cell repertoires in COVID-19. Clones were sequenced by immunoSEQ multiplex PCR, and TCRdb holds only the in-frame ones, with some missing. Seen here are approximately 360,000 clones, 88% observed once, and the top ten hold more than 0.85%. Sequences were obtained from PBMCs or T cells enriched from blood (not recorded which). Receptors were obtained from a woman aged 25 to 45 with acute COVID-19.

The chain carries TRBV2 and TRBJ2-5; TRBD1 aligns across 9 bases. J gave up 5 bases and V 3 bases, and 4 bases lay outside the gene matches. The CDR3 is 14 residues long. Germline CDR1 reads SNHLY; CDR2 reads FYNNEI. In nucleotides, the CDR3 is TGTGCCAGCAGTGATGGACAGGGGAGTGAGACCCAGTACTTC. It is translated as CASSDGQGSETQYF.

Worth noting for this clone: Germline is not matched at one junction end, which may reflect a read error. The chain carries TRBV5-6 and TRBJ1-5; D gene unclear. From germline, CDR1 is SGHDT and CDR2 YYEEEE. CDR3 size: 19 residues. The CDR3 protein is CASSLSWGALGDSTQPQHF. Written as DNA, the CDR3 is TGTGCCAGCAGCTTGTCTTGGGGAGCCCTCGGGGATAGCACTCAGCCCCAGCATTTT.

This rearrangement joins TRBV27 to TRBJ2-5; no firm D call. Germline-derived CDR1 and CDR2 are MNHEY and SMNVEV (reference sequence). This CDR3 contains 16 residues. V lost 5 bases and J lost 2, with 18 bases in between. This CDR3 is CASSLPGRRRQETQYF. The CDR3 DNA sequence: TGTGCCAGCAGTCTCCCAGGTAGAAGGCGACAAGAGACCCAGTACTTC.

The chain links TRBV6-5 to TRBJ2-5; D is perhaps TRBD2 (5 bases). The CDR3 extends over 14 amino acids. The germline gives CDR1 MNHEY, CDR2 SVGAGI. Trimming cost V 6 bases and J 4 bases, with 15 bases left between them. The DNA for the CDR3 is TGTGCCAGCAGGCTAGCCGCGGTTGGAGAGACCCAGTACTTC. As protein: CASRLAAVGETQYF.

V and J are TRBV6-5 and TRBJ1-4, with D perhaps TRBD1 (5 bases). Germline loops: CDR1 MNHEY, CDR2 SVGAGI. There are 14 residues in the CDR3. Deletions cut 2 bases from V and 10 bases from J, with 14 bases between. The CDR3, as DNA: TGTGCCAGCAGTTACAATAGGGGCGTCGGAAAACTGTTTTTT. Translation: CASSYNRGVGKLFF.

The V gene is TRBV6-5, the J gene TRBJ1-1; D is possibly TRBD1 (6 bases). The CDR3 extends over 15 amino acids. V was cut by 5 bases and J by 0 bases, with 13 bases left in between. Germline CDR1 MNHEY, CDR2 SVGAGI. The CDR3 DNA reads as TGTGCCAGCAGTACAGGGTCACGGATGAACACTGAAGCTTTCTTT. This gives the protein CASSTGSRMNTEAFF.

The chain links TRBV20-1 to TRBJ2-3; D is uncertain. The length of the CDR3 is 15 residues. Germline-derived CDR1 and CDR2 are DFQATT and SNEGSKA (reference sequence). With 3 bases removed from V and 2 bases from J, the gap between germline ends came to 15 bases. CDR3: CSASGYVPHTDTQYF. The CDR3 nucleotides read TGCAGTGCTAGTGGCTACGTCCCCCACACAGATACGCAGTATTTT.